Each of the 2 T cell receptor beta chains below was sequenced from the same sample in a study of CD8 T cells in Susac syndrome. Reverse transcription of 0.5 to 1 ug RNA was carried out with random hexamers. TCRdb reanalysed the immunoSEQ multiplex PCR reads using MiXCR and keeps one entry per CDR3 protein. The profile covers some 250,000 distinct CDR3 sequences, with 90% to 96% appearing a single time and under 0.12% taken by the ten largest. The sample was CD4+ T cells from PBMCs. These receptors originate from a human donor with Susac syndrome.

This clonotype has just one count. The rearrangement links TRBV5-4 to TRBJ2-1; D is possibly TRBD1 or TRBD2 (5 bases each). V was trimmed by 0 bases and J by 10 bases, leaving 14 bases between them. From germline, CDR1 is SGHNT and CDR2 YYREEE (reference sequence). The CDR3 is made up of 14 amino acids. The CDR3 sequence is CASSLGMGEREQFF. Here the CDR3 DNA reads TGTGCCAGCAGCTTGGGGATGGGGGAACGAGAGCAGTTCTTC.

This chain joins TRBV29-1 and TRBJ2-7; no clear D. The CDR3 extends over 13 amino acids. Germline lookup yields CDR1 SQVTM and CDR2 ANQGSEA. V lost 7 bases and J lost 3, with 16 bases in between. Here the CDR3 reads CSAPVGPRYEQYF. DNA for the CDR3: TGCAGCGCCCCGGTGGGCCCCCGCTACGAGCAGTACTTC.